These T cell receptor beta chains were read from a single sample in a study of T-cell memory formation after mild COVID-19. TCRdb analysed the 5' RACE reads with MiXCR anew, one entry per CDR3 protein. The sample yields some 320,000 distinct CDR3 sequences, 15% seen once. Sequencing used PBMCs or a T cell subset sorted from them (not recorded which). The origin of the receptors is a young man who had mild COVID-19 (a few samples of this study predate the infection). Cell type and time point are not known. The CDR3 runs from the conserved cysteine through the conserved F or W. D genes are given only for firm matches. Clone size is shown for a subset of rows, as once, few, many or a class of expanded clone.

TRBV4-2,few,TRBD1,TRBJ1-4,TGTGCCAGCAGCCAGGACAGGGCATCTAATGAAAAACTGTTTTTT,CASSQDRASNEKLFF
TRBV4-2,few,NA,TRBJ2-5,TGTGCCAGCAGCCCGGAGGGGGAAGAGACCCAGTACTTC,CASSPEGEETQYF
TRBV4-2,NA,NA,TRBJ1-1,TGTGCCAGCAGCCAAGTTCCCCCACAGGAAGAAGCTTTCTTT,CASSQVPPQEEAFF
TRBV30,NA,NA,TRBJ2-7,TGTGCCTGGCGGAAGGAAACAGAAACCTACGAGCAGTACTTC,CAWRKETETYEQYF
TRBV7-9,NA,NA,TRBJ1-2,TGTGCCAGCAGCCGCGGGGGACCTAGCGCTGCGGACTATGGCTACACCTTC,CASSRGGPSAADYGYTF
TRBV4-1,NA,NA,TRBJ2-3,TGCGCCAGCAGCCCGGACCCGTCGGATACGCAGTATTTT,CASSPDPSDTQYF
TRBV7-2,many,TRBD1,TRBJ1-1,TGTGCCAGCAGCGTAACGGGACAGGGGAGGACTGAAGCTTTCTTT,CASSVTGQGRTEAFF
TRBV2,NA,NA,TRBJ2-5,TGTGCCAGCAGTGAAGCGGAAGGCGAACAGTACTTC,CASSEAEGEQYF
TRBV6-2/TRBV6-3,few,NA,TRBJ2-5,TGTGCCAGCAGTTCCCTCGACAGGCCCCAAGAGACCCAGTACTTC,CASSSLDRPQETQYF
TRBV12-3/TRBV12-4,few,NA,TRBJ1-1,TGTGCCAGCAGTTTAGTCTACAGTCGGAACACTGAAGCTTTCTTT,CASSLVYSRNTEAFF
TRBV12-3/TRBV12-4,many,NA,TRBJ2-7,TGTGCCAGCAGTTTAGGGGGACTCCCCTACGAGCAGTACTTC,CASSLGGLPYEQYF
TRBV7-9,few,TRBD1,TRBJ1-1,TGTGCCAGCAGCTTCCTGGGACAGGGGGCCACTGAAGCTTTCTTT,CASSFLGQGATEAFF
TRBV29-1,few,NA,TRBJ1-5,TGCAGCGTTACTATCCCGGGACAAGCAAATCAGCCCCAGCATTTT,CSVTIPGQANQPQHF
TRBV5-6,NA,TRBD2,TRBJ2-3,TGTGCCAGCAGCTTGTACACAGCGGGGGGACCAGATACGCAGTATTTT,CASSLYTAGGPDTQYF
TRBV5-1,many,NA,TRBJ1-3,TGCGCCAGCAGCCCGCCGGGGGGAAACACCATATATTTT,CASSPPGGNTIYF
TRBV6-2/TRBV6-3,few,NA,TRBJ1-2,TGTGCCAGCAGTTACCGTGGCAGCATCTATGGCTACACCTTC,CASSYRGSIYGYTF
TRBV5-1,NA,NA,TRBJ2-5,TGCGCCAGCAGCTTTGACAGATGGCAAGAGACCCAGTACTTC,CASSFDRWQETQYF
TRBV7-2,few,NA,TRBJ1-3,TGTGCCAGCAGCTTGTTCGGGCTTGGAAACACCATATATTTT,CASSLFGLGNTIYF
TRBV5-1,once,TRBD1,TRBJ1-1,TGCGCCAGCAGCCCGGGACAGGGGAGGGGGACTGAAGCTTTCTTT,CASSPGQGRGTEAFF
TRBV4-1,NA,TRBD1,TRBJ1-3,TGCGCCAGCAGTCCGGACAGGGGGGCGTCAAGCTCTGGAAACACCATATATTTT,CASSPDRGASSSGNTIYF
TRBV27,few,TRBD1,TRBJ1-2,TGTGCCAGCAGTCCCCTAAAGGACAGGAACTATGGCTACACCTTC,CASSPLKDRNYGYTF
TRBV12-3/TRBV12-4,NA,NA,TRBJ2-5,TGTGCCAGCAGTTTGATGGGGGGCCAGGCGACCCAGTACTTC,CASSLMGGQATQYF
TRBV7-2,few,TRBD2,TRBJ2-3,TGTGCCAGCAGGAACCGACTAGCGGGGGAAGATACGCAGTATTTT,CASRNRLAGEDTQYF
TRBV7-3,once,TRBD1,TRBJ2-5,TGTGCCAGCAGCCAGGGACAGGGAGAGACCCAGTACTTC,CASSQGQGETQYF
TRBV15,NA,TRBD2,TRBJ2-1,TGTGCCACCAGCAGAGATCCGGGCGTCGGGGGGGCTAATGAGCAGTTCTTC,CATSRDPGVGGANEQFF
TRBV5-4,few,TRBD1,TRBJ1-2,TGTGCCAGCAGCCCGGGGACAGGTCCGCGATACTATGGCTACACCTTC,CASSPGTGPRYYGYTF
TRBV7-2,NA,NA,TRBJ1-1,TGTGCCAGCACCCCACCCGGGACACAGAACACTGAAGCTTTCTTT,CASTPPGTQNTEAFF
TRBV4-1,NA,NA,TRBJ1-5,TGCGCCAGCAGCCAAGATGTTACCCAGCCCCAGCATTTT,CASSQDVTQPQHF
TRBV12-3/TRBV12-4,many,NA,TRBJ2-5,TGTGCCAGCAGTTCAGCGGACGGTGAGACCCAGTACTTC,CASSSADGETQYF